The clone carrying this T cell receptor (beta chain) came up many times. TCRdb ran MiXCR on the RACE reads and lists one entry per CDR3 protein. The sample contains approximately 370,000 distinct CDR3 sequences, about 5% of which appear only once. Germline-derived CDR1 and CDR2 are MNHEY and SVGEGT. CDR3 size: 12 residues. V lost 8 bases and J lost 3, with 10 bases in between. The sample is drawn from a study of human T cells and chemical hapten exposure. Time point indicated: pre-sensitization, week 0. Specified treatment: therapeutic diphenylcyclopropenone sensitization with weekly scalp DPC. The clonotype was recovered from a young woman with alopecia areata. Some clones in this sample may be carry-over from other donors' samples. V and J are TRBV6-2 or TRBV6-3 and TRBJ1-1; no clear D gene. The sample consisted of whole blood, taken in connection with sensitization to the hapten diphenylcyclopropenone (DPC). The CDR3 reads CASSHRDTEAFF. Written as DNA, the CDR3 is TGTGCCAGCTCTCATAGGGACACTGAAGCTTTCTTT.